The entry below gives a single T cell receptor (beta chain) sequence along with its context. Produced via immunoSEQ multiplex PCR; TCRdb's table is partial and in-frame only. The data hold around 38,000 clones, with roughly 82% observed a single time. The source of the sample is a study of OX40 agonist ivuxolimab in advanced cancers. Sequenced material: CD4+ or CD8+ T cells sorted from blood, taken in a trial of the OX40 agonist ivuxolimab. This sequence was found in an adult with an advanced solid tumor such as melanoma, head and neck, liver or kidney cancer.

CDR3 loop: CASSDTSGLQETQYF. CDR3 bases: TGTGCCAGCAGCGACACTAGCGGTTTACAAGAGACCCAGTACTTC. The J gene is TRBJ2-5, the V gene TRBV7-9; 8 positions match TRBD2. Germline V gene data show CDR1 as SEHNR and CDR2 as FQNEAQ (reference sequence). The length of the CDR3 is 15 residues. The trim removed 5 bases at V and 2 bases at J, leaving 7 bases unmatched.